The 14 T cell receptor beta chains in this list originate from one sample, sequenced in a study of T cell responses to AZD1222 COVID-19 vaccine. Measured with immunoSEQ multiplex PCR; TCRdb has only the in-frame clones, and not every one. The table has 75,000 to 100,000 clones, roughly 90% seen once. The sample consisted of peripheral blood, taken on day 0 of AZD1222 vaccination. The receptors derive from an adult in good health.

V usage is TRBV25-1 and J usage is TRBJ1-4, with TRBD1 as a possible D gene (5 bases). This CDR3 has 14 residues. V was cut by 8 bases and J by 5 bases, with 15 bases left in between. Germline V gene lookup returns CDR1 MGHDK and CDR2 SYGVNS. CDR3 DNA sequence: TGTGCCAGCGCCGGGCCCCAGGGCAATGAAAAACTGTTTTTT. Translation: CASAGPQGNEKLFF.

The chain carries TRBV5-4 and TRBJ2-1; TRBD2 agrees at 10 bases. The V and J ends lost 7 bases and 5 bases, in that order; junction bases with no gene match: 9. The CDR3 has 15 amino acids. Germline CDR1 is SGHNT and CDR2 is YYREEE (reference sequence). The DNA of the CDR3 is TGTGCCAGCCTTCCGGCAGCGGGGGGGGACAATGAGCAGTTCTTC. This translates into CASLPAAGGDNEQFF. Looking up the rest from reference TRBV5-4 and TRBJ2-1 gives the full variable domain: ETGVTQSPTHLIKTRGQQVTLRCSSQSGHNTVSWYQQALGQGPQFIFQYYREEENGRGNFPPRFSGLQFPNYSSELNVNALELDDSALYLCASLPAAGGDNEQFFGPGTRLTVL.

This chain joins TRBV19 and TRBJ1-5; D gene unclear. CDR3 length equals 16 residues. The V gene's germline CDR1 is LNHDA and CDR2 SQIVND (reference sequence). V lost 3 bases and J 0 bases, leaving 12 bases between the germline ends. The CDR3 here is CASSIPRTYSNQPQHF. CDR3 bases: TGTGCCAGTAGTATTCCCCGGACTTATAGCAATCAGCCCCAGCATTTT.

CDR3 amino acids: CSVEGQGENYGYTF. For the CDR3, the DNA is TGCAGCGTTGAAGGACAGGGCGAGAACTATGGCTACACCTTC. V is TRBV29-1 and J is TRBJ1-2, with 7 bases that match TRBD1. This CDR3 has 14 amino acids. V trimming: 1 base; J trimming: 2 bases; junction bases outside the gene matches: 4. Germline assignment: CDR1 SQVTM and CDR2 ANQGSEA.

The chain links TRBV6-5 to TRBJ1-6, with TRBD1 matching over 11 bases. Germline CDR1 reads MNHEY; CDR2 reads SVGAGI. The trim removed 4 bases at V and 7 bases at J, leaving 0 bases unmatched. The CDR3 totals 14 residues. The CDR3 here is CASSWDRGNSPLHF. The CDR3 DNA follows: TGTGCCAGCAGTTGGGACAGGGGGAATTCACCCCTCCACTTT.

The chain carries TRBV6-5 and TRBJ1-2; D call uncertain. The CDR3 consists of 13 residues. The V gene lost 9 bases and the J gene lost 4 bases, with 15 bases spanning the gap. Germline CDR1 is MNHEY and CDR2 is SVGAGI. This CDR3 is CASNPGVLYGYTF. Written as DNA, the CDR3 is TGTGCCAGTAACCCAGGAGTCCTCTATGGCTACACCTTC.

The rearrangement links TRBV10-2 to TRBJ1-1; the match to TRBD1 covers 8 bases. CDR3 length: 15 amino acids. CDR1 WSHSY and CDR2 SAAADI come from the germline V gene. V was pared by 4 bases and J by 0 bases, with 4 bases of the junction left unmatched. CDR3 protein: CASSVTGVMNTEAFF. In DNA form, the CDR3 reads TGCGCCAGCAGTGTGACAGGGGTTATGAACACTGAAGCTTTCTTT.

As DNA, the CDR3 is TGTGCCAGCAGTGAAAGGGGGCCGTATGGCTACACCTTC. As protein: CASSERGPYGYTF. V and J are TRBV6-1 and TRBJ1-2; 7 bases line up with TRBD1. V was pared by 2 bases and J by 5 bases, with 2 bases of the junction left unmatched. This CDR3 contains 13 residues. CDR1 is MNHNS and CDR2 is SASEGT in the germline V gene.

This chain connects TRBV30 to TRBJ1-2, with D perhaps matching TRBD1 (5 bases). Germline loops: CDR1 GTSNPN, CDR2 SVGIG (reference sequence). The germline V and J ends were trimmed by 4 bases and 1 base, with 13 bases remaining between them. The CDR3 is 14 residues long. Written as DNA, the CDR3 is TGTGCCTGGATCCGTCCGGGGCTTAACTATGGCTACACCTTC. It is translated as CAWIRPGLNYGYTF.

In its sample, this clone was seen a few times. The chain uses TRBV28 and TRBJ1-1; 10 positions agree with TRBD1. The germline gives CDR1 MDHEN, CDR2 SYDVKM. After removal of 5 bases from V and 1 base from J, the junction contained 4 bases not matched to a gene. This CDR3 is 15 amino acids long. CDR3 DNA sequence: TGTGCCAGCAGTGAGGACAGGGGGACGAACACTGAAGCTTTCTTT. It is translated as CASSEDRGTNTEAFF.

The genes are TRBV30 and TRBJ1-2, with D possibly matching TRBD1 (6 bases). The V gene lost 7 bases and the J gene lost 2 bases, with 14 bases spanning the gap. The CDR3 length is 13 residues. The germline CDR1 and CDR2 sequences are GTSNPN and SVGIG (reference sequence). The CDR3, as DNA: TGTGCCTACGCTCAGGACAGCAACTATGGCTACACCTTC. This gives the protein CAYAQDSNYGYTF.

The chain couples TRBV5-1 to TRBJ2-5; tentative D call: TRBD2 (5 bases). The germline gives CDR1 SGHRS, CDR2 YFSETQ. Trimming left V 6 bases short and J 3 bases short, with 12 bases between. The CDR3 is made up of 13 amino acids. CDR3 protein: CASNLSGEETQYF. As DNA, the CDR3 is TGCGCCAGCAACCTGAGCGGCGAAGAGACCCAGTACTTC.

V is TRBV7-8 and J is TRBJ1-2, with a weak D call TRBD1 (5 bases). Per germline, CDR1 SGHVS and CDR2 FQNEAQ. V lost 3 bases and J lost 2, with 10 bases in between. This CDR3 contains 14 residues. The DNA of the CDR3 is TGTGCCAGCAGCTTGATACGGGGGAACTATGGCTACACCTTC. It is translated as CASSLIRGNYGYTF.

The rearrangement joins TRBV7-9 to TRBJ2-3; 7 bases line up with TRBD1. The CDR3 has 16 residues. Per the germline V gene, CDR1 is SEHNR and CDR2 is FQNEAQ (reference sequence). V lost 5 bases, J lost 8 bases, and 16 bases stayed unmatched. CDR3 bases: TGTGCCAGCAGCCCTAACAGGGGATCTGGAACTGGTACGCAGTATTTT. Its translation is CASSPNRGSGTGTQYF. Complete variable domain (other parts from reference TRBV7-9 and TRBJ2-3): DTGVSQNPRHKITKRGQNVTFRCDPISEHNRLYWYRQTLGQGPEFLTYFQNEAQLEKSRLLSDRFSAERPKGSFSTLEIQRTEQGDSAMYLCASSPNRGSGTGTQYFGPGTRLTVL.